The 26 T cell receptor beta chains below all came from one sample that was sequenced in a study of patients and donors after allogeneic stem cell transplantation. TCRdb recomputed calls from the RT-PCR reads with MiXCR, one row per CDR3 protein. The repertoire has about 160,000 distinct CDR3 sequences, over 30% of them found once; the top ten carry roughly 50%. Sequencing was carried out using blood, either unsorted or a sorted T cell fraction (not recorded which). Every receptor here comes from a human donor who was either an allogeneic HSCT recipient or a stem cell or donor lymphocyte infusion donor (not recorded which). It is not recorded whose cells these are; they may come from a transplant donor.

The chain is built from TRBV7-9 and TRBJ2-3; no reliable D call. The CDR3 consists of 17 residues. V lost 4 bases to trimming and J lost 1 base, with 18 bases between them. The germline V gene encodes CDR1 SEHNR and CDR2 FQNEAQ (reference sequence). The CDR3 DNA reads TGTGCCAGCAGCTACCCCGGACGGATTACAGGCACAGATACGCAGTATTTT. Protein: CASSYPGRITGTDTQYF.

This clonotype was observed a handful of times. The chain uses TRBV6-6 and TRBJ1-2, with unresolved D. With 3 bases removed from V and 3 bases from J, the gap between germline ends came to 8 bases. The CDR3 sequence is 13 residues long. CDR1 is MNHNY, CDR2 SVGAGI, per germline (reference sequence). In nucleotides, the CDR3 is TGTGCCAGCAGTTATGACGACTACTATGGCTACACCTTC. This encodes CASSYDDYYGYTF.

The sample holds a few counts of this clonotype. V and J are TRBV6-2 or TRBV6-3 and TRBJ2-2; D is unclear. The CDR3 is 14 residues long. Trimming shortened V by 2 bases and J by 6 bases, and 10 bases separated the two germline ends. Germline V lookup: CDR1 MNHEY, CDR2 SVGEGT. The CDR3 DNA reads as TGTGCCAGCAGTTACGAACTATGGTCCGGGGAGCTGTTTTTT. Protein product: CASSYELWSGELFF.

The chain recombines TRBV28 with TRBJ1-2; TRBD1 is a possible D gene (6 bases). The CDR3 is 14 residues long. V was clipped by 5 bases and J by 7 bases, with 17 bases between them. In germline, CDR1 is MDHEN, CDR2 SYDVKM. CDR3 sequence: CASSTSGGAIGYTF. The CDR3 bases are TGTGCCAGCAGTACCTCTGGGGGGGCGATTGGCTACACCTTC.

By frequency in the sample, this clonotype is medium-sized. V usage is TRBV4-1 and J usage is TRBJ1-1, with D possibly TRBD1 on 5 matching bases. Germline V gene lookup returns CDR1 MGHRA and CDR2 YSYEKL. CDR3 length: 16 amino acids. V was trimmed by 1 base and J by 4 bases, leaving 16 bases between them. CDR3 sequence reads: CASSQGEGRARTEAFF. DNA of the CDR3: TGCGCCAGCAGCCAAGGCGAGGGCAGGGCGCGCACTGAAGCTTTCTTT.

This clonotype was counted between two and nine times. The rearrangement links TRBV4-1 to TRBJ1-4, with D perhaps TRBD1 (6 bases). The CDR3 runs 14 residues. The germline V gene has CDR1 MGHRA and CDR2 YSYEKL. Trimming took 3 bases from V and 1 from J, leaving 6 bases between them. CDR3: CASSQTGTNEKLFF. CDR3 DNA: TGCGCCAGCAGCCAGACAGGAACTAATGAAAAACTGTTTTTT.

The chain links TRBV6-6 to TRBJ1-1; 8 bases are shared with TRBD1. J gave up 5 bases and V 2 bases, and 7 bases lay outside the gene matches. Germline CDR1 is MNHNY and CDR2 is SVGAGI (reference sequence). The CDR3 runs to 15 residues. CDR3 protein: CASSYEQGVRTEAFF. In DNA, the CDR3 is TGTGCCAGCAGTTACGAACAGGGGGTTAGGACTGAAGCTTTCTTT.

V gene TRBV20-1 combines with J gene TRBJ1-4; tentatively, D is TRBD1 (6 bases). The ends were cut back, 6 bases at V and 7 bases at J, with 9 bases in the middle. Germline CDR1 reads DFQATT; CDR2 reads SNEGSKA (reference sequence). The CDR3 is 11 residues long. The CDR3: CSANRAEKLFF. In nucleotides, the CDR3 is TGCAGTGCGAACAGGGCTGAAAAACTGTTTTTT.

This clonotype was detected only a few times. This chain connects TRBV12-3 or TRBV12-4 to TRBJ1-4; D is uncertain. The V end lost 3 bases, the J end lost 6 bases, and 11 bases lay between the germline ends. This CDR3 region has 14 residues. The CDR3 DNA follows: TGTGCCAGCAGTTTCAAGTTTAGCGATGAAAAACTGTTTTTT. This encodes CASSFKFSDEKLFF.

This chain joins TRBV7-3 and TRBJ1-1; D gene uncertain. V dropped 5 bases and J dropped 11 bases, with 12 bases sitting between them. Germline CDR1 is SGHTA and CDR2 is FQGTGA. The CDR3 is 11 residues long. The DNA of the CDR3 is TGTGCCAGCAGCCGAGGGAGGAGGGCTTTCTTT. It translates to CASSRGRRAFF. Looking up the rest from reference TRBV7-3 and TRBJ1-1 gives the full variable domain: GAGVSQTPSNKVTEKGKYVELRCDPISGHTALYWYRQSLGQGPEFLIYFQGTGAADDSGLPNDRFFAVRPEGSVSTLKIQRTERGDSAVYLCASSRGRRAFFGQGTRLTVV.

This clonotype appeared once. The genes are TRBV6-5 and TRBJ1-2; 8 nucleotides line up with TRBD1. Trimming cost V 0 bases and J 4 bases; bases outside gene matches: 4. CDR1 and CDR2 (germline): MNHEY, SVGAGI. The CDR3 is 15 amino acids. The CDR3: CASSYSRGRSYGYTF. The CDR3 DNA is TGTGCCAGCAGTTACTCCAGGGGGCGCAGCTATGGCTACACCTTC.

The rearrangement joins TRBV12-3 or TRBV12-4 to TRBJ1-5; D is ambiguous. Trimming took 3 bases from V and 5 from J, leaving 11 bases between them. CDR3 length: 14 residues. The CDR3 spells CASSLVGVHQPQHF. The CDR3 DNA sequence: TGTGCCAGCAGTTTGGTCGGGGTCCATCAGCCCCAGCATTTT.

CDR3 residues: CASAAAYSGNTIYF. Written as DNA, the CDR3 is TGTGCCAGCGCGGCGGCCTACTCTGGAAACACCATATATTTT. The chain is built from TRBV9 and TRBJ1-3, with unresolved D. V was shortened by 7 bases and J by 0 bases, with 11 bases between the two germline ends. The CDR3 covers 14 residues. The germline gives CDR1 SGDLS, CDR2 YYNGEE.

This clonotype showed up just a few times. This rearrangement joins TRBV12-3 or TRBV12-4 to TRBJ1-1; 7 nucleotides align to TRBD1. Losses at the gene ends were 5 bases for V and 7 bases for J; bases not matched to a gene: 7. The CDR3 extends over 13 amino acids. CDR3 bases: TGTGCCAGCAGTGAGGGGACAGCAGTTGAAGCTTTCTTT. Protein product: CASSEGTAVEAFF.

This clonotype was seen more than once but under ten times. CDR3: CASSQGQGSYGYTF. DNA of the CDR3: TGTGCCAGCAGCCAAGGGCAGGGATCCTATGGCTACACCTTC. The chain joins TRBV3-1 to TRBJ1-2; perhaps TRBD1 as D (5 bases). The germline V gene has CDR1 LGHDT and CDR2 YNNKEL (reference sequence). The CDR3 consists of 14 residues. V was clipped by 1 base and J by 4 bases, with 10 bases between them.

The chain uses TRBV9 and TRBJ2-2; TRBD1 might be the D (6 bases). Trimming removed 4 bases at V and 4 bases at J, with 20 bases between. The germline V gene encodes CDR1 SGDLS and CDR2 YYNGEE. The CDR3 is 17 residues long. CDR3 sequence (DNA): TGTGCCAGCAGCATTAACGGGGACAACCCAGGCACCGGGGAGCTGTTTTTT. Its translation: CASSINGDNPGTGELFF.

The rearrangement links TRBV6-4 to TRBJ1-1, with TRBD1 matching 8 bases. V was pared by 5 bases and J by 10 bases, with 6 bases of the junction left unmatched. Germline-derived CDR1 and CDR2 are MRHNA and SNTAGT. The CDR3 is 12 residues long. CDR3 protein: CASSSGTGLAFF. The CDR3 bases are TGTGCCAGCAGTTCCGGGACAGGATTAGCTTTCTTT.

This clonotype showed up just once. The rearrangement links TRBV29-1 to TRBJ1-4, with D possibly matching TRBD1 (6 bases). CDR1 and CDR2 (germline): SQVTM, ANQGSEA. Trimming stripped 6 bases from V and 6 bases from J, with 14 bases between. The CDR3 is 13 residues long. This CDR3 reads CSVLQGADEKLFF. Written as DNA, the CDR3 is TGCAGCGTATTACAGGGTGCGGATGAAAAACTGTTTTTT. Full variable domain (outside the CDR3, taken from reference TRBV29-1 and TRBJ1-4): SAVISQKPSRDICQRGTSLTIQCQVDSQVTMMFWYRQQPGQSLTLIATANQGSEATYESGFVIDKFPISRPNLTFSTLTVSNMSPEDSSIYLCSVLQGADEKLFFGSGTQLSVL.

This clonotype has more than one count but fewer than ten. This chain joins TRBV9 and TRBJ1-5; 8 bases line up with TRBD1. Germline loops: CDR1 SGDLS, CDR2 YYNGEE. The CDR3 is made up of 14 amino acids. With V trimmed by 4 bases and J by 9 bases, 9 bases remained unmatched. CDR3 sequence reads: CASSFGTGYWPQHF. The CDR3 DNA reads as TGTGCCAGCAGCTTCGGGACAGGCTATTGGCCCCAGCATTTT.

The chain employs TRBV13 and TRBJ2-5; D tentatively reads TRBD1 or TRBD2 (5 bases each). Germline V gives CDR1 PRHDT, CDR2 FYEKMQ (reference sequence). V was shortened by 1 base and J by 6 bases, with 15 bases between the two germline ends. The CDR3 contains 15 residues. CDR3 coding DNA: TGTGCCAGCAGCTTAGACCGGGACGGAGAGAAGACCCAGTACTTC. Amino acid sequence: CASSLDRDGEKTQYF.

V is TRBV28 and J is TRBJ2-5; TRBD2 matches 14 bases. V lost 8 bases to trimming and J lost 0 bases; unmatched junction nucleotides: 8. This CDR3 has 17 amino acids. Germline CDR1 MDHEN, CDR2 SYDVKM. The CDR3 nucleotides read TGTGCCAGCTCGTGGACTAGCGGGGGGAACTACCAAGAGACCCAGTACTTC. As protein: CASSWTSGGNYQETQYF.

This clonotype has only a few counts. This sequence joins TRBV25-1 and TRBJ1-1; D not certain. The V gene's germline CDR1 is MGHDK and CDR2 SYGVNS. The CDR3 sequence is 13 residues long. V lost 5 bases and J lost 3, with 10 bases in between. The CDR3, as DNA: TGTGCCAGCAGTCCCTGGGAGGACACTGAAGCTTTCTTT. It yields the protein CASSPWEDTEAFF.

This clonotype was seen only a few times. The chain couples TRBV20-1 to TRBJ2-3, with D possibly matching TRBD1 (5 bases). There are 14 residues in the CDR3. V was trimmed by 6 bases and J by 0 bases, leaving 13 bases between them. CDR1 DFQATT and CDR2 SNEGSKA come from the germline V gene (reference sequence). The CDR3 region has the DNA TGCAGTGCGCAGGACACGACTAGCACAGATACGCAGTATTTT. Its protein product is CSAQDTTSTDTQYF.

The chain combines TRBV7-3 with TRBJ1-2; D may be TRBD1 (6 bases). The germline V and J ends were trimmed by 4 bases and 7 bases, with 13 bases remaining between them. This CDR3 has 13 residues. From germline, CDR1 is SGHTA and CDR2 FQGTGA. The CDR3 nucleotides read TGTGCCAGCAGCTCTTTACAGGGATCTGGCTACACCTTC. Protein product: CASSSLQGSGYTF. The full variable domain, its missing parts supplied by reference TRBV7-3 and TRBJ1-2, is GAGVSQTPSNKVTEKGKYVELRCDPISGHTALYWYRQSLGQGPEFLIYFQGTGAADDSGLPNDRFFAVRPEGSVSTLKIQRTERGDSAVYLCASSSLQGSGYTFGSGTRLTVV.

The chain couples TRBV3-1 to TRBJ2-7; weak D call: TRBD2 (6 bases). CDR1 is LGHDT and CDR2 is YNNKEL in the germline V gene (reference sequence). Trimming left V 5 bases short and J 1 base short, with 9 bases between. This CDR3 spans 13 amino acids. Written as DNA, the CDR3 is TGTGCCAGCAGCTCCGGGACTTCCTACGAGCAGTACGTC. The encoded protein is CASSSGTSYEQYV.

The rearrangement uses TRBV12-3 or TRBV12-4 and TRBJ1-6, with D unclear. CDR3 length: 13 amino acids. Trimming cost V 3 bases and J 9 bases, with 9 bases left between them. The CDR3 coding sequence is TGTGCCAGCAGTTTTTCGATTACTTCACCCCTCCACTTT. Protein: CASSFSITSPLHF.